Each of the 31 T cell receptor beta chains below was sequenced from the same sample in a study of CD8 T cells in Susac syndrome. Reverse transcription used about 0.45 to 1 ug RNA and random hexamers. From the immunoSEQ multiplex PCR reads, TCRdb called clonotypes with MiXCR, one entry per CDR3 protein. Of a few hundred thousand distinct CDR3 sequences in the sample, about 93% were seen once. Sequenced sample: CD8+ T cells from PBMCs. These receptors all come from a human donor with multiple sclerosis.

This chain links TRBV15 with TRBJ2-1; 9 nucleotides match TRBD2. This CDR3 spans 14 amino acids. Germline lookup yields CDR1 LNHNV and CDR2 YYDKDF (reference sequence). V gave up 4 bases and J gave up 3 bases; unmatched junction bases: 1. CDR3 region: CATSTSGIYNEQFF. The CDR3 DNA sequence: TGTGCCACCAGCACTAGCGGGATCTACAATGAGCAGTTCTTC. Full variable domain (outside the CDR3, taken from reference TRBV15 and TRBJ2-1): DAMVIQNPRYQVTQFGKPVTLSCSQTLNHNVMYWYQQKSSQAPKLLFHYYDKDFNNEADTPDNFQSRRPNTSFCFLDIRSPGLGDTAMYLCATSTSGIYNEQFFGPGTRLTVL.

V and J are TRBV20-1 and TRBJ1-1; TRBD1 might be the D (5 bases). Between the trimmed V and J ends, which lost 4 bases and 5 bases, there was a span of 17 bases. CDR3 length: 14 residues. Germline V lookup: CDR1 DFQATT, CDR2 SNEGSKA (reference sequence). The CDR3 loop is CSATREVPGTEAFF. The CDR3 nucleotides are TGCAGTGCTACTCGTGAGGTGCCAGGGACTGAAGCTTTCTTT.

This clonotype was detected only once. V and J are TRBV12-3 or TRBV12-4 and TRBJ1-2; D is possibly TRBD1 (5 bases). The CDR3 runs 14 residues. V gave up 2 bases and J gave up 6 bases, with 13 bases separating them. This chain's CDR3 is CASSLWGEVNGYTF. The CDR3 coding sequence is TGTGCCAGCAGTTTATGGGGGGAGGTTAATGGCTACACCTTC.

The chain is built from TRBV12-3 or TRBV12-4 and TRBJ2-1; D unclear. V was cut by 4 bases and J by 0 bases, with 10 bases left in between. This CDR3 comprises 15 residues. CDR3 loop: CASSSSQTSYNEQFF. CDR3 sequence (DNA): TGTGCCAGCAGTTCTTCCCAGACCTCCTACAATGAGCAGTTCTTC.

J is TRBJ2-1 and V is TRBV4-2, with D hard to call. V lost 4 bases and J 0 bases, leaving 13 bases between the germline ends. CDR1 is LGHNA, CDR2 YNFKEQ, per germline. CDR3 length: 16 residues. CDR3 amino acids: CASSPRPYPSYNEQFF. CDR3 bases: TGTGCCAGCAGCCCCAGACCCTACCCCTCCTACAATGAGCAGTTCTTC.

CDR3 DNA: TGTGCCAGCAGCTACCTAGCGGGGCTTAGCACAGATACGCAGTATTTT. It encodes CASSYLAGLSTDTQYF. V is TRBV5-8 and J is TRBJ2-3, with 9 bases identical to TRBD2. The germline V gene has CDR1 SGHTS and CDR2 YDEGEE. CDR3 length equals 16 residues. J lost 0 bases, V lost 3 bases, and 5 bases had no gene match.

Only one count was recorded for this clonotype. The V gene is TRBV11-2, the J gene TRBJ2-1; 10 bases fit TRBD2. Germline V gives CDR1 SGHAT, CDR2 FQNNGV. The CDR3 extends over 18 amino acids. The V and J ends lost 3 bases and 10 bases, in that order; junction bases with no gene match: 18. CDR3 loop: CASSFGLAGDLRPGEQFF. CDR3 in DNA: TGTGCCAGCAGCTTCGGGCTAGCGGGGGACCTACGCCCGGGGGAGCAGTTCTTC.

This clonotype was observed once. The V and J genes are TRBV9 and TRBJ2-3; unclear D gene. Germline CDR1 SGDLS, CDR2 YYNGEE. CDR3 size: 14 residues. Between the trimmed V and J ends, which lost 0 bases and 0 bases, there was a span of 5 bases. DNA for the CDR3: TGTGCCAGCAGCGTAGTTGACAGCACAGATACGCAGTATTTT. Its translation: CASSVVDSTDTQYF.

DNA for the CDR3: TGTGCCAGCAGTTTAAGGCCAGCCCTGGCAACTAATGAAAAACTGTTTTTT. It yields the protein CASSLRPALATNEKLFF. The chain recombines TRBV27 with TRBJ1-4, with D unclear. Trimming shortened V by 2 bases and J by 0 bases, and 13 bases separated the two germline ends. Per the germline V gene, CDR1 is MNHEY and CDR2 is SMNVEV (reference sequence). The CDR3 spans 17 residues.

This chain connects TRBV7-9 to TRBJ2-7; 9 bases fit TRBD1. J gave up 5 bases and V 5 bases, and 13 bases lay outside the gene matches. The CDR3 contains 16 residues. Germline lookup yields CDR1 SEHNR and CDR2 FQNEAQ (reference sequence). CDR3: CASSRSPGQGADEQYF. The CDR3 DNA is TGTGCCAGCAGCCGCTCTCCGGGACAGGGCGCGGACGAGCAGTACTTC.

The J gene is TRBJ2-7, the V gene TRBV9; D not resolved. V was pared by 0 bases and J by 5 bases, with 9 bases between. Per the germline V gene, CDR1 is SGDLS and CDR2 is YYNGEE. CDR3 length: 13 amino acids. CDR3 region: CASSVDGINEQYF. CDR3 bases: TGTGCCAGCAGCGTAGATGGTATCAACGAGCAGTACTTC.

The chain joins TRBV24-1 to TRBJ1-4; D gene ambiguous. Germline values: CDR1 KGHDR, CDR2 SFDVKD. Trimming cost V 4 bases and J 1 base, with 12 bases left between them. CDR3 length equals 16 residues. CDR3 sequence reads: CATSEQNLGTNEKLFF. The CDR3 DNA reads as TGTGCCACCAGTGAGCAGAACCTGGGAACTAATGAAAAACTGTTTTTT.

This chain joins TRBV27 and TRBJ1-2; 7 bases map to TRBD1. CDR1 and CDR2 (germline): MNHEY, SMNVEV (reference sequence). This CDR3 has 14 residues. J lost 5 bases, V lost 2 bases, and 5 bases had no gene match. The CDR3 is CASSLTGEGYGYTF. In DNA, the CDR3 is TGTGCCAGCAGTTTAACAGGGGAGGGTTATGGCTACACCTTC.

This clonotype is a singleton in its sample. The chain is built from TRBV5-4 and TRBJ2-6, with D perhaps matching TRBD1 or TRBD2 (5 bases each). The germline V gene encodes CDR1 SGHNT and CDR2 YYREEE (reference sequence). The ends were cut back, 5 bases at V and 4 bases at J, with 16 bases in the middle. The CDR3 extends over 16 amino acids. This chain's CDR3 is CASRPGAPQGANVLTF. CDR3 coding DNA: TGTGCCAGCAGACCCGGGGCACCTCAGGGGGCCAACGTCCTGACTTTC.

The chain carries TRBV7-8 and TRBJ2-7, with D possibly being TRBD1 (5 bases). V lost 4 bases and J 2 bases, leaving 15 bases between the germline ends. This CDR3 region has 15 residues. CDR1 SGHVS and CDR2 FQNEAQ come from the germline V gene. As DNA, the CDR3 is TGTGCCAGCAGCTCGGATGAAGGGGTTGCCTACGAGCAGTACTTC. This gives the protein CASSSDEGVAYEQYF.

This rearrangement joins TRBV4-3 to TRBJ1-1, with 7 bases fitting TRBD1. This CDR3 region has 18 residues. The germline V gene encodes CDR1 LGHNA and CDR2 YSLEER. V lost 0 bases to trimming and J lost 0 bases; unmatched junction nucleotides: 10. DNA of the CDR3: TGCGCCAGCAGCCAAGATAAGGGCCCCGGGACAGTGAACACTGAAGCTTTCTTT. It is translated as CASSQDKGPGTVNTEAFF.

This clonotype was recorded a few times. The V and J genes are TRBV27 and TRBJ1-2; the D is unclear. CDR1 MNHEY and CDR2 SMNVEV come from the germline V gene (reference sequence). The CDR3 totals 13 residues. V lost 4 bases and J lost 4, with 10 bases in between. The DNA of the CDR3 is TGTGCCAGCAGTTCGGACGGATCCTATGGCTACACCTTC. Its protein is CASSSDGSYGYTF.

This chain connects TRBV4-2 to TRBJ2-7; a possible D gene is TRBD1 (6 bases). The germline V gene has CDR1 LGHNA and CDR2 YNFKEQ. There are 15 residues in the CDR3. The V and J ends lost 1 base and 7 bases respectively, with 17 bases between them. For the CDR3, the DNA is TGTGCCAGCAGCCAAGGCGCAGTGGGGGCAGGGGAGCAGTACTTC. Protein product: CASSQGAVGAGEQYF.

The V gene is TRBV13, the J gene TRBJ2-3; D not certain. CDR1 and CDR2 from the germline V gene are PRHDT and FYEKMQ (reference sequence). V lost 1 base and J 7 bases, leaving 9 bases between the germline ends. The CDR3 is 13 amino acids. CDR3 residues: CASSLARGHTQYF. DNA for the CDR3: TGTGCCAGCAGCTTAGCCAGAGGACATACGCAGTATTTT. Full variable domain (rest looked up from reference TRBV13 and TRBJ2-3): AAGVIQSPRHLIKEKRETATLKCYPIPRHDTVYWYQQGPGQDPQFLISFYEKMQSDKGSIPDRFSAQQFSDYHSELNMSSLELGDSALYFCASSLARGHTQYFGPGTRLTVL.

The CDR3 region has the DNA TGTGCCAGCAGCTTTAGGGAGACCCAGTACTTC. Its protein product is CASSFRETQYF. The gene calls are TRBV12-3 or TRBV12-4 and TRBJ2-5, with D unclear. Trimming took 6 bases from V and 5 from J, leaving 7 bases between them. The CDR3 has 11 amino acids.

This clonotype has just one count. The chain carries TRBV27 and TRBJ2-1; no reliable D call. Trimming removed 2 bases at V and 5 bases at J, with 13 bases between. The CDR3 is 15 residues long. Germline CDR1 and CDR2: MNHEY and SMNVEV (reference sequence). In nucleotides, the CDR3 is TGTGCCAGCAGTTTAAGGACGGGCCCCCACAATGAGCAGTTCTTC. Translation gives CASSLRTGPHNEQFF.

V gene TRBV6-6 combines with J gene TRBJ1-2; possibly TRBD1 for D (6 bases). CDR3 length: 16 residues. V was pared by 0 bases and J by 4 bases, with 15 bases between. Looked up from germline, CDR1 is MNHNY and CDR2 is SVGAGI (reference sequence). The CDR3 bases are TGTGCCAGCAGTTACTCTGAGACAGGAATCCCCTATGGCTACACCTTC. Amino acid sequence: CASSYSETGIPYGYTF.

V and J are TRBV13 and TRBJ2-5; no firm D call. Between the trimmed V and J ends, which lost 0 bases and 7 bases, there was a span of 9 bases. The CDR3 is 13 amino acids. Per the germline V gene, CDR1 is PRHDT and CDR2 is FYEKMQ (reference sequence). CDR3 residues: CASSLGGPRTQYF. In DNA form, the CDR3 reads TGTGCCAGCAGCTTAGGGGGCCCGAGGACCCAGTACTTC.

This clonotype turned up a few times. This rearrangement joins TRBV7-9 to TRBJ2-1; no reliable D call. V lost 5 bases to trimming and J lost 2 bases, with 16 bases between them. Germline assignment: CDR1 SEHNR and CDR2 FQNEAQ (reference sequence). CDR3 size: 16 residues. The CDR3 sequence is CASSPRYEDPYNEQFF. The DNA of the CDR3 is TGTGCCAGCAGCCCTAGGTATGAGGACCCCTACAATGAGCAGTTCTTC.

The chain couples TRBV12-3 or TRBV12-4 to TRBJ2-7; 7 bases line up with TRBD1. Trimming took 6 bases from V and 5 from J; bases not matched to a gene: 7. The CDR3 has 13 residues. For the CDR3, the DNA is TGTGCCAGCAGCGAGACAGGGAATAACGAGCAGTACTTC. It encodes CASSETGNNEQYF.

This chain joins TRBV30 and TRBJ2-1; no firm D call. Germline values: CDR1 GTSNPN, CDR2 SVGIG (reference sequence). The V gene lost 3 bases and the J gene lost 8 bases, with 8 bases spanning the gap. The CDR3 length is 11 residues. The CDR3 nucleotides read TGTGCCTGGAGGGAAAGTTATGAGCAGTTCTTC. Translation gives CAWRESYEQFF.

This clonotype was picked up one time. V usage is TRBV5-6 and J usage is TRBJ2-1, with 14 bases aligning to TRBD2. Germline V gene data show CDR1 as SGHDT and CDR2 as YYEEEE. With 3 bases clipped from V and 9 bases from J, the junction kept 8 bases outside the gene matches. This CDR3 region has 16 residues. The CDR3: CASSWGLAGVTGEQFF. The CDR3 nucleotides are TGTGCCAGCAGCTGGGGACTAGCGGGGGTGACAGGTGAGCAGTTCTTC.

The J gene is TRBJ2-1, the V gene TRBV7-9, with 8 nucleotides matching TRBD2. CDR1 SEHNR and CDR2 FQNEAQ come from the germline V gene (reference sequence). The CDR3 contains 19 residues. Trimming took 5 bases from V and 6 from J; bases not matched to a gene: 21. CDR3 amino acids: CASSQLSGLALSWANEQFF. CDR3 nucleotides: TGTGCCAGCAGCCAACTATCCGGACTAGCACTTTCGTGGGCCAATGAGCAGTTCTTC.

CDR3 residues: CASSMQGQAHLPSGYTF. DNA for the CDR3: TGTGCCAGCAGCATGCAGGGACAGGCCCACTTACCGTCTGGCTACACCTTC. The genes are TRBV5-4 and TRBJ1-2, with TRBD1 matching over 8 bases. Germline lookup yields CDR1 SGHNT and CDR2 YYREEE (reference sequence). Germline trimming cut 4 bases from V and 7 bases from J; bases unmatched to any gene: 18. The CDR3 spans 17 residues.

This clonotype was detected only once. The CDR3 bases are TGTGCCAGCAGCAACGGGAAGGTTCCCCGGGAGGAGACCCAGTACTTC. Translation: CASSNGKVPREETQYF. This chain links TRBV7-9 with TRBJ2-5; D perhaps matches TRBD2 (6 bases). CDR3 length: 16 amino acids. The V gene lost 5 bases and the J gene lost 5 bases, with 21 bases spanning the gap. Germline assignment: CDR1 SEHNR and CDR2 FQNEAQ (reference sequence).

The chain has TRBV20-1 and TRBJ2-1; tentative D call: TRBD2 (6 bases). Per germline, CDR1 DFQATT and CDR2 SNEGSKA (reference sequence). The CDR3 loop spans 13 amino acids. The V gene lost 7 bases and the J gene lost 2 bases, with 12 bases spanning the gap. DNA for the CDR3: TGCAGTGTATCGACTAGAGCCTACAATGAGCAGTTCTTC. This sequence encodes CSVSTRAYNEQFF.